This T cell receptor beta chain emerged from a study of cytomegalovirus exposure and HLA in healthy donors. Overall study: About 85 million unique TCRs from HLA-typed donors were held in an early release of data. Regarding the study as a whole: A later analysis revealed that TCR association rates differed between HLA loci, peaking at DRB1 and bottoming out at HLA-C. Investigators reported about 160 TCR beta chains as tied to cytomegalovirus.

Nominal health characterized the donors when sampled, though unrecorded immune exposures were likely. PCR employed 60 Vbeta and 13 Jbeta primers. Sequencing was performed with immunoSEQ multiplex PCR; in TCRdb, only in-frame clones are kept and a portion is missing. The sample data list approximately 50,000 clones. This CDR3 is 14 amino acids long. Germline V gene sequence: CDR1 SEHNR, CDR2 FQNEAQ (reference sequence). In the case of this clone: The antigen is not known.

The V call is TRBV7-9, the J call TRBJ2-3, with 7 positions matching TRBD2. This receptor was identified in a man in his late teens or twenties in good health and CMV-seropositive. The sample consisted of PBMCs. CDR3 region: CATKREVGTDTQYF. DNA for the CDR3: TGTGCTACCAAACGGGAGGTCGGCACAGATACGCAGTATTTT.